This TCR beta chain was sequenced during a study of T cells after yellow fever vaccination. Germline assignment: CDR1 SNHLY and CDR2 FYNNEI. The CDR3 extends over 17 amino acids. The V end lost 3 bases, the J end lost 3 bases, and 18 bases lay between the germline ends. A 5'RACE template-switching step, the method used to make TCR cDNA, added a universal primer site and UMIs. TCRdb reprocessed the 5' RACE reads via MiXCR and lists one record per CDR3 protein. Of approximately 22,000 distinct CDR3 sequences listed, around 5.2% are singletons. The sequence was collected from a man between 18 and 29 years old who received the YFV17D yellow fever vaccine. Sequencing used PBMCs, either bulk or a sorted T-cell subset (CD4+, CD8+, memory, or dextramer-sorted; not recorded which), obtained about 49 days after the first yellow fever vaccination. The chain is built from TRBV2 and TRBJ2-1; weak D call: TRBD2 (6 bases). The CDR3 loop is CASSEYVVGGFYNEQFF. CDR3 nucleotide sequence: TGTGCCAGCAGTGAGTATGTAGTGGGGGGATTCTACAATGAGCAGTTCTTC.